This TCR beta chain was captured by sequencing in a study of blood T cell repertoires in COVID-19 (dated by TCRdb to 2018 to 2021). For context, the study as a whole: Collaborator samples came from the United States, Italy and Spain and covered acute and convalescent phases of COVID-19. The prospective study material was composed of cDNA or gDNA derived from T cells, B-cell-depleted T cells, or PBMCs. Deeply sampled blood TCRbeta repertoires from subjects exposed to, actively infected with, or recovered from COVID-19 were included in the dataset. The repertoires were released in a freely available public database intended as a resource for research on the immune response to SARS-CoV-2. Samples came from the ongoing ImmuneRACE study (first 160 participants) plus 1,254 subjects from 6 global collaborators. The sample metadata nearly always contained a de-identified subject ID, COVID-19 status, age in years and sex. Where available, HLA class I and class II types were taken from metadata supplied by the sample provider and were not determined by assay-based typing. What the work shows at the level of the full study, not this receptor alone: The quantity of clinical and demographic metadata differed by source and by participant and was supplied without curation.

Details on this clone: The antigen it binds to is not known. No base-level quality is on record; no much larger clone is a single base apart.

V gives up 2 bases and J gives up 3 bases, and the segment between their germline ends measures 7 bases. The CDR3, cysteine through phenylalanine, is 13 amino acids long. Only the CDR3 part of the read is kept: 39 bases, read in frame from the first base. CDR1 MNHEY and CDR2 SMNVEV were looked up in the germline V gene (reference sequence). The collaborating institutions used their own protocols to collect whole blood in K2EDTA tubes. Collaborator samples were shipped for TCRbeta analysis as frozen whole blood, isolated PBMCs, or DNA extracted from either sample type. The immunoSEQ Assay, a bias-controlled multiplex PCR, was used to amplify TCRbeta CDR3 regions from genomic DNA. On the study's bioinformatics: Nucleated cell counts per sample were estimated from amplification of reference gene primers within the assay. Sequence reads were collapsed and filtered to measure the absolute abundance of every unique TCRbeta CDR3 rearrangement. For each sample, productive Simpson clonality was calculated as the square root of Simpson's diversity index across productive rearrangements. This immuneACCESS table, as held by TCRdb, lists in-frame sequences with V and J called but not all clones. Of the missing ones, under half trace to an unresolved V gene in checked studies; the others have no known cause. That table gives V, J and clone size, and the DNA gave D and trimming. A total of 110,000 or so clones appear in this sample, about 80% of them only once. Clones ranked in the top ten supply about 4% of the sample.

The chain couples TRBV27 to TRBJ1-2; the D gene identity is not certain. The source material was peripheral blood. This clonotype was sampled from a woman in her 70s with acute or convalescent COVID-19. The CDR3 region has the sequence CASSLRRDYGYTF. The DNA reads TGTGCCAGCAGTTTAAGGAGGGACTATGGCTACACCTTC.